The 14 T cell receptor beta chains listed next were all sequenced from one sample in a study of tumor-infiltrating lymphocytes in oesophageal squamous cell carcinoma. Via MiXCR, TCRdb re-called the PCR reads, giving one row per CDR3 protein. The sample lists about 12,000 distinct CDR3 sequences, around 57% occurring once. The sequenced sample consisted of esophageal tumor tissue. These TCRs come from a female donor with esophageal squamous cell carcinoma.

The rearrangement uses TRBV12-3 or TRBV12-4 and TRBJ2-5, with D possibly being TRBD1 (6 bases). The better agreement between TRBJ2-7 and the DNA end casts doubt on the J call. The CDR3 runs 14 residues. CDR3 nucleotides: TGTGCCAGCAGGCCCCAACAGGGTCGTTACGAGCAGTACTTC. Protein sequence: CASRPQQGRYEQYF.

The rearrangement links TRBV7-8 to TRBJ2-1, with 9 bases aligning to TRBD1. Germline assignment: CDR1 SGHVS and CDR2 FQNEAQ. The V gene end was trimmed by 8 bases and the J gene end by 4 bases; junction bases not matched to a gene: 3. The CDR3 runs to 13 residues. The CDR3 loop reads CASRDRVYNEQFF. The DNA of the CDR3 is TGTGCCAGCCGGGACAGGGTATACAATGAGCAGTTCTTC.

J is TRBJ1-4 and V is TRBV11-2; TRBD1 matches 9 bases. The CDR3 length is 15 residues. Trimming took 0 bases from V and 7 from J; bases not matched to a gene: 3. From germline, CDR1 is SGHAT and CDR2 FQNNGV. The CDR3 sequence: CASSLEGTGREKLFF. CDR3 nucleotides: TGTGCCAGCAGCTTAGAAGGGACAGGGCGTGAAAAACTGTTTTTT.

This clonotype was seen a handful of times. The gene calls are TRBV11-2 and TRBJ2-4; D might be TRBD1 (5 bases). The DNA end is a closer match to TRBJ2-5, so the J assignment may be wrong. In germline, CDR1 is SGHAT, CDR2 FQNNGV. The CDR3 consists of 15 residues. The CDR3 DNA reads as TGTGCCAGCAGCTTAGCCAGGGCCACCCAAGAGACCCAGTACTTC. This encodes CASSLARATQETQYF.

In this sample, this clonotype turned up a few times. The chain recombines TRBV7-6 with TRBJ2-6; 8 nucleotides align to TRBD2. Germline CDR1 SGHVS, CDR2 FNYEAQ. The ends lost 5 bases at V and 0 bases at J; junction bases unmatched: 6. The CDR3 is made up of 17 amino acids. This CDR3 is CASSTGTRTSGANVLTF. The DNA of the CDR3 is TGTGCCAGCAGCACCGGGACTAGAACCTCTGGGGCCAACGTCCTGACTTTC.

The genes are TRBV7-2 and TRBJ2-3; D is perhaps TRBD1 or TRBD2 (6 bases each). The J call is doubtful: the DNA matches TRBJ2-5 better. Germline lookup yields CDR1 SGHTA and CDR2 FQGNSA. The CDR3 runs to 13 residues. CDR3 sequence reads: CASSMGGPETQYF. CDR3 in DNA: TGTGCCAGCAGCATGGGGGGCCCAGAGACCCAGTACTTC.

The chain joins TRBV5-6 to TRBJ1-3, with D uncertain. Trimming took off 1 base at V and 4 bases at J, with 3 bases between the two ends. CDR1 is SGHDT, CDR2 YYEEEE, per germline. The CDR3 has 12 amino acids. The CDR3 region is CASSLIGNTIYF. DNA of the CDR3: TGTGCCAGCAGCTTGATAGGAAACACCATATATTTT.

J is TRBJ2-4 and V is TRBV7-8; D unresolved. The DNA matches TRBJ2-7 better at its end, which makes the J call doubtful. Germline CDR1 is SGHVS and CDR2 is FQNEAQ. The CDR3 runs 12 residues. The CDR3 loop reads CASSLGSYEQYF. In DNA, the CDR3 is TGTGCCAGCAGCTTAGGGTCCTACGAGCAGTACTTC.

As regards this clonotype: Because the CDR3 is missing its conserved closing phenylalanine or tryptophan, this is likely a read error. Because the CDR3's place on the DNA is in doubt, the DNA is left out and the CDR3 is given as listed by TCRdb. This sequence joins TRBV7-2 and TRBJ2-3; the D call in the table, TRBD1, was not verified against the DNA. The CDR3 spans 17 amino acids, including both terminal residues. From germline, CDR1 is SGHTA and CDR2 FQGNSA. The CDR3 sequence: CASSLRTGKHNEQFFGP.

The chain uses TRBV7-1 and TRBJ1-1; D gene uncertain. TRBV7-1 is known as an ORF, though its function is uncertain. V lost 5 bases to trimming and J lost 0 bases, with 10 bases between them. The CDR3 length is 14 residues. The CDR3: CASSETVLNTEAFF. In DNA, the CDR3 is TGTGCCAGCAGCGAGACGGTTCTGAACACTGAAGCTTTCTTT.

In nucleotides, the CDR3 is TGTGCCAGCAGTTACCGTCTTGCCTACGAGCAGTACTTC. Its protein is CASSYRLAYEQYF. J is TRBJ2-1 and V is TRBV6-6; D gene unclear. The J call may not be correct, given that the DNA end is closer to TRBJ2-7. Germline V CDR1 and CDR2: MNHNY, SVGAGI (reference sequence). This CDR3 region has 13 residues.

This chain links TRBV7-2 with TRBJ2-1, with 7 bases matching TRBD2. The germline V gene encodes CDR1 SGHTA and CDR2 FQGNSA. The CDR3 runs 16 residues. Germline trimming cut 7 bases from V and 4 bases from J; bases unmatched to any gene: 13. The DNA for the CDR3 is TGTGCCAGCAAGGAAGGGGCGGGAGTAGGATACAATGAGCAGTTCTTC. Translated: CASKEGAGVGYNEQFF.

This clonotype is medium-sized within its sample. The chain joins TRBV12-3 or TRBV12-4 to TRBJ2-3; D ambiguous. The length of the CDR3 is 12 residues. Trimming removed 9 bases from V and 4 bases from J, with 11 bases in between. The CDR3 bases are TGTGCCAGTGAAAGAGACTCAGATACGCAGTATTTT. It is translated as CASERDSDTQYF.

The chain is built from TRBV12-3 or TRBV12-4 and TRBJ2-1, with D unresolved. V gave up 6 bases and J gave up 0 bases, with 12 bases separating them. This CDR3 has 15 residues. This chain's CDR3 is CASSPSRYSYNEQFF. The CDR3 bases are TGTGCCAGCAGCCCATCGCGCTACTCCTACAATGAGCAGTTCTTC.